Shown below are 22 T cell receptor beta chains from a single sample sequenced in a study of T cells after yellow fever vaccination. TCRdb ran MiXCR on the 5' RACE reads and lists one entry per CDR3 protein. The sample has under 400,000 distinct CDR3 sequences; 12% are singletons. The sample in question was CD4+ T cells sorted from PBMCs, obtained 15 days after the yellow fever booster vaccination. These TCRs come from a man aged 18 to 29 who received the YFV17D yellow fever vaccine.

The sample holds a few counts of this clonotype. The rearrangement uses TRBV5-4 and TRBJ2-6; D ambiguous. Germline-derived CDR1 and CDR2 are SGHNT and YYREEE (reference sequence). V was trimmed by 4 bases and J by 0 bases, leaving 11 bases between them. The CDR3 totals 16 residues. The CDR3 DNA reads TGTGCCAGCAGCCTGACGGTTTTCTCTGGGGCCAACGTCCTGACTTTC. This sequence encodes CASSLTVFSGANVLTF.

This clonotype was detected only a few times. This chain connects TRBV3-1 to TRBJ2-5; D possibly corresponds to TRBD2 (7 bases). V was trimmed by 9 bases and J by 5 bases, leaving 19 bases between them. Looked up from germline, CDR1 is LGHDT and CDR2 is YNNKEL (reference sequence). The CDR3 has 14 amino acids. CDR3 sequence (DNA): TGTGCCAGTGCCCCCTGGGGGGGCGGGGAGACCCAGTACTTC. Translation: CASAPWGGGETQYF.

The table lists this clonotype with many counts. The rearrangement uses TRBV6-2 or TRBV6-3 and TRBJ1-2; D possibly corresponds to TRBD1 (5 bases). The CDR3 runs to 19 residues. V lost 7 bases to trimming and J lost 6 bases, with 33 bases between them. CDR1 and CDR2 (germline): MNHEY, SVGEGT. Here the CDR3 DNA reads TGTGCCAGCATCACACCACCACTGGGGCGCCAAACCCCCGCGAATGGCTACACCTTC. It encodes CASITPPLGRQTPANGYTF.

This clonotype appeared a few times. The chain uses TRBV20-1 and TRBJ1-6, with D possibly being TRBD1 (5 bases). This CDR3 is built from 13 residues. Germline V CDR1 and CDR2: DFQATT, SNEGSKA (reference sequence). The V gene lost 5 bases and the J gene lost 3 bases, with 8 bases spanning the gap. The CDR3 DNA sequence: TGCAGTGCTGGCAGGGACTATAATTCACCCCTCCACTTT. Translating gives CSAGRDYNSPLHF.

This chain connects TRBV20-1 to TRBJ2-5; D call uncertain. The CDR3 length is 14 residues. V gave up 1 base and J gave up 7 bases, with 16 bases separating them. From germline, CDR1 is DFQATT and CDR2 SNEGSKA (reference sequence). Written as DNA, the CDR3 is TGCAGTGCTAGAGCTCGCCTTAGTGTGGGGACCCAGTACTTC. It codes for CSARARLSVGTQYF.

The rearrangement joins TRBV7-2 to TRBJ1-2, with D possibly TRBD1 on 5 matching bases. V lost 5 bases and J lost 4, with 11 bases in between. The length of the CDR3 is 13 residues. The germline V gene has CDR1 SGHTA and CDR2 FQGNSA. CDR3 region: CASSTGTGYGYTF. For the CDR3, the DNA is TGTGCCAGCAGCACCGGGACGGGCTATGGCTACACCTTC.

The chain recombines TRBV2 with TRBJ2-7; 9 positions match TRBD1. The junction had 8 bases not matched to a gene; V was cut back by 6 bases and J by 5 bases. Germline CDR1 and CDR2: SNHLY and FYNNEI. CDR3 length: 14 amino acids. The CDR3, as DNA: TGTGCCAGCAGCGGACTGACAGGGGGGGACGAGCAGTACGTC. Translating gives CASSGLTGGDEQYV.

This rearrangement joins TRBV11-3 to TRBJ2-3; 7 nucleotides match TRBD2. With 3 bases clipped from V and 0 bases from J, the junction kept 3 bases outside the gene matches. The CDR3 has 15 amino acids. Germline assignment: CDR1 SGHNT and CDR2 YENEEA. This CDR3 is CASSFGAGSTDTQYF. CDR3 nucleotide sequence: TGTGCCAGCAGCTTCGGAGCGGGGAGCACAGATACGCAGTATTTT.

This clonotype was seen a few times. The rearrangement links TRBV29-1 to TRBJ1-1, with D unresolved. V dropped 5 bases and J dropped 4 bases, with 14 bases sitting between them. Germline CDR1 SQVTM, CDR2 ANQGSEA. There are 13 residues in the CDR3. The CDR3 DNA sequence: TGCAGCGTTCCCCGTCAAGGAACCACTGAAGCTTTCTTT. As protein: CSVPRQGTTEAFF.

This clonotype occurred many times. The CDR3 nucleotides read TGCGCCAGTTCGACAGAGAACACTGAAGCTTTCTTT. Amino acids: CASSTENTEAFF. The genes are TRBV4-1 and TRBJ1-1; maybe TRBD1 (5 bases). Trimming stripped 9 bases from V and 1 base from J, with 9 bases between. CDR1 is MGHRA, CDR2 YSYEKL, per germline. The CDR3 runs to 12 residues.

CDR3 region: CASSLGESDEQYV. DNA of the CDR3: TGTGCCAGCAGTTTAGGCGAGTCCGACGAGCAGTACGTC. The rearrangement joins TRBV12-3 or TRBV12-4 to TRBJ2-7; no clear D gene. The CDR3 loop spans 13 amino acids. Between the trimmed V and J ends, which lost 1 base and 5 bases, there was a span of 9 bases.

This clonotype was picked up many times. V and J are TRBV7-3 and TRBJ2-2, with a tentative D call TRBD2 (5 bases). Germline assignment: CDR1 SGHTA and CDR2 FQGTGA. The CDR3 runs to 15 residues. V gave up 3 bases and J gave up 3 bases, with 11 bases separating them. CDR3 DNA sequence: TGTGCCAGCAGCTTTGGGCTAGCCTACACCGGGGAGCTGTTTTTT. Residues: CASSFGLAYTGELFF. Filled out from reference TRBV7-3 and TRBJ2-2, the complete variable domain reads GAGVSQTPSNKVTEKGKYVELRCDPISGHTALYWYRQSLGQGPEFLIYFQGTGAADDSGLPNDRFFAVRPEGSVSTLKIQRTERGDSAVYLCASSFGLAYTGELFFGEGSRLTVL.

The genes are TRBV5-1 and TRBJ1-2; TRBD1 aligns across 7 bases. Germline V gene sequence: CDR1 SGHRS, CDR2 YFSETQ. V lost 4 bases, J lost 3 bases, and 3 bases stayed unmatched. CDR3 length equals 13 residues. CDR3 nucleotides: TGCGCCAGCAGCGCCGACAGGGACTATGGCTACACCTTC. It encodes CASSADRDYGYTF. The full variable domain, in which reference TRBV5-1 and TRBJ1-2 provide the parts outside the CDR3, is KAGVTQTPRYLIKTRGQQVTLSCSPISGHRSVSWYQQTPGQGLQFLFEYFSETQRNKGNFPGRFSGRQFSNSRSEMNVSTLELGDSALYLCASSADRDYGYTFGSGTRLTVV.

Regarding this clonotype: This may come from a read error, since a much larger clone is one base off. The chain links TRBV2 to TRBJ2-7; D call uncertain. Germline V gene data show CDR1 as SNHLY and CDR2 as FYNNEI. The CDR3 covers 10 residues. The V and J ends lost 2 bases and 4 bases respectively, with 0 bases between them. The CDR3 is CASSEYEQYV. In nucleotides, the CDR3 is TGTGCCAGCAGTGAATACGAGCAGTACGTC.

The chain couples TRBV7-3 to TRBJ1-2; D is perhaps TRBD1 (5 bases). The CDR3 has 15 amino acids. The germline V gene has CDR1 SGHTA and CDR2 FQGTGA. Trimming pared 0 bases from V and 7 bases from J, leaving 15 bases between. The CDR3 here is CASSLTGTQGGGYTF. CDR3 sequence (DNA): TGTGCCAGCAGCTTAACGGGAACGCAGGGTGGTGGCTACACCTTC.

This clonotype has at least ten counts. A read error may be the cause here, since a much bigger clone is one base away. The chain combines TRBV7-8 with TRBJ2-3; D gene uncertain. Germline V gene data show CDR1 as SGHVS and CDR2 as FQNEAQ. Trimming pared 0 bases from V and 2 bases from J, leaving 3 bases between. There are 13 residues in the CDR3. For the CDR3, the DNA is TGTGCCAGCAGCTTAGCGGCCACAGATACGCAGTATTTT. Protein sequence: CASSLAATDTQYF.

V and J are TRBV28 and TRBJ1-5, with D perhaps TRBD1 (5 bases). In germline, CDR1 is MDHEN, CDR2 SYDVKM. The CDR3 has 14 residues. Trimming pared 7 bases from V and 0 bases from J, leaving 10 bases between. CDR3 loop: CASNPDSSNQPQHF. In DNA, the CDR3 is TGTGCCAGCAACCCCGACAGTAGCAATCAGCCCCAGCATTTT.

This clonotype has more than one count but fewer than ten. The V call is TRBV11-2, the J call TRBJ1-2; D remains unclear. The germline V and J ends were trimmed by 6 bases and 6 bases, with 14 bases remaining between them. The CDR3 is 13 amino acids. The V gene's germline CDR1 is SGHAT and CDR2 FQNNGV. CDR3 sequence (DNA): TGTGCCAGCAGTCCAGAGGGATGGAATGGCTACACCTTC. Its protein product is CASSPEGWNGYTF. Complete variable domain (other parts from reference TRBV11-2 and TRBJ1-2): EAGVAQSPRYKIIEKRQSVAFWCNPISGHATLYWYQQILGQGPKLLIQFQNNGVVDDSQLPKDRFSAERLKGVDSTLKIQPAKLEDSAVYLCASSPEGWNGYTFGSGTRLTVV.

This clonotype was found many times. The chain employs TRBV20-1 and TRBJ2-2, with D possibly matching TRBD2 (5 bases). Trimming took 6 bases from V and 9 from J, leaving 11 bases between them. This CDR3 is 11 amino acids long. In germline, CDR1 is DFQATT, CDR2 SNEGSKA (reference sequence). This CDR3 reads CSAARGRELFF. DNA of the CDR3: TGCAGTGCAGCACGGGGTAGGGAGCTGTTTTTT.

This clonotype was seen a few times. The chain carries TRBV2 and TRBJ2-5, with TRBD2 identical over 9 bases. V was pared by 4 bases and J by 2 bases, with 5 bases of the junction left unmatched. This CDR3 region has 15 residues. The V gene's germline CDR1 is SNHLY and CDR2 FYNNEI. The CDR3 region is CASSGAGGPQETQYF. For the CDR3, the DNA is TGTGCCAGCAGTGGAGCGGGGGGTCCTCAAGAGACCCAGTACTTC. Using reference TRBV2 and TRBJ2-5 for the parts outside the CDR3, the full variable domain is EPEVTQTPSHQVTQMGQEVILRCVPISNHLYFYWYRQILGQKVEFLVSFYNNEISEKSEIFDDQFSVERPDGSNFTLKIRSTKLEDSAMYFCASSGAGGPQETQYFGPGTRLLVL.

This clonotype was picked up many times. The chain uses TRBV5-1 and TRBJ2-1; TRBD2 agrees at 10 bases. This CDR3 comprises 15 residues. V lost 4 bases, J lost 5 bases, and 6 bases stayed unmatched. CDR1 and CDR2 from the germline V gene are SGHRS and YFSETQ. CDR3 sequence (DNA): TGCGCCAGCAGCAAACTAAGCGGGGGGGACAATGAGCAGTTCTTC. Protein: CASSKLSGGDNEQFF. Together with reference TRBV5-1 and TRBJ2-1, the CDR3 gives the full variable domain: KAGVTQTPRYLIKTRGQQVTLSCSPISGHRSVSWYQQTPGQGLQFLFEYFSETQRNKGNFPGRFSGRQFSNSRSEMNVSTLELGDSALYLCASSKLSGGDNEQFFGPGTRLTVL.

CDR3 region: CASSSGLAGSYNEQFF. The CDR3 bases are TGTGCCAGCAGTTCGGGACTAGCGGGGTCTTACAATGAGCAGTTCTTC. The chain is built from TRBV28 and TRBJ2-1; 13 bases are shared with TRBD2. The CDR3 covers 16 residues. The junction had 4 bases not matched to a gene; V was cut back by 4 bases and J by 4 bases. Germline CDR1 and CDR2: MDHEN and SYDVKM. Drawing the rest from reference TRBV28 and TRBJ2-1, the complete variable domain is DVKVTQSSRYLVKRTGEKVFLECVQDMDHENMFWYRQDPGLGLRLIYFSYDVKMKEKGDIPEGYSVSREKKERFSLILESASTNQTSMYLCASSSGLAGSYNEQFFGPGTRLTVL.